Listed below are T cell receptor beta chains from one sample, sequenced in a study of beta chain features in type 1 diabetes. Produced via immunoSEQ multiplex PCR; TCRdb's table is partial and in-frame only. Of just over 450,000 clones in the sample, about 32% were seen once. What was sequenced was naive CD4+ T cells from blood. Receptor source: a man aged 18 to 35 in good health. Both conserved end residues are part of each CDR3. Fields, in order: D gene, clone size, V gene, J gene, CDR3 protein, CDR3 DNA. D genes are given only for firm matches. Some rows mark clone size as missing; the rest say once, few, many or name a class of expanded clone.

TRBD2	.	TRBV7-2	TRBJ2-1	CASVAGAIGGPQFF	TGTGCCAGCGTAGCGGGAGCCATAGGGGGCCCTCAGTTCTTC
.	.	TRBV5-1	TRBJ2-1	CASSQPGGLGHNEQFF	TGCGCCAGCAGCCAACCCGGGGGCCTGGGGCACAATGAGCAGTTCTTC
.	.	TRBV21-1	TRBJ2-5	CASRYRLAGVETQYF	TGTGCCAGCAGGTATCGACTAGCGGGAGTAGAGACCCAGTACTTC
.	few	TRBV7-8	TRBJ2-7	CASSSGRIRSEQYF	TGTGCCAGCAGCAGCGGACGGATCCGATCCGAGCAGTACTTC
.	.	TRBV5-4	TRBJ1-1	CASSFSTGLNTEAFF	TGTGCCAGCAGCTTCTCGACAGGACTGAACACTGAAGCTTTCTTT
.	.	TRBV2	TRBJ2-7	CASGTYQEQYF	TGTGCCAGCGGGACCTATCAAGAGCAGTACTTC
.	few	TRBV29-1	TRBJ2-1	CSVELFGEQFF	TGCAGCGTTGAATTGTTTGGCGAGCAGTTCTTC
.	few	TRBV5-1	TRBJ1-2	CASSLGAGYGYTF	TGCGCCAGCAGCTTAGGGGCGGGCTATGGCTACACCTTC
.	few	TRBV5-1	TRBJ2-7	CASSLVGQYEQYF	TGCGCCAGCAGCTTGGTCGGGCAGTACGAGCAGTACTTC
.	few	TRBV7-2	TRBJ2-3	CASSLGVDTQYF	TGTGCCAGCAGCTTAGGGGTGGATACGCAGTATTTT